These 24 T cell receptor beta chains were sequenced from one sample in a study of PD-L1 blockade in urothelial cancer. Sequencing used immunoSEQ multiplex PCR; TCRdb keeps in-frame clones, though not all of them. Of about 21,000 clones listed, about 90% were seen once; the top ten hold about 16%. The material was PBMCs, obtained around atezolizumab (anti-PD-L1) treatment. The receptors were sampled from a woman between 55 and 75 years old with urothelial cancer.

The chain couples TRBV11-1 to TRBJ2-5, with TRBD2 matching over 7 bases. V shed 5 bases, J shed 5 bases, and the junction held 17 bases outside the gene matches. The V gene's germline CDR1 is SGHAT and CDR2 FQDESV (reference sequence). This CDR3 is 17 amino acids long. CDR3 bases: TGTGCCAGCAGCGAAGGCGGCCGCGTGGGAGGGTTGGAGACCCAGTACTTC. Its translation: CASSEGGRVGGLETQYF.

The chain has TRBV5-1 and TRBJ2-6, with 8 bases identical to TRBD1. Germline V gene lookup returns CDR1 SGHRS and CDR2 YFSETQ. CDR3 length equals 19 residues. The J segment lost 0 bases and the V segment lost 4 bases, leaving 12 bases of the junction unmatched. The CDR3 coding sequence is TGCGCCAGCAGCCGTGTCGGGACAGGAATTGACTCTGGGGCCAACGTCCTGACTTTC. It encodes CASSRVGTGIDSGANVLTF.

A few counts support this clone. The rearrangement joins TRBV27 to TRBJ1-1; weak D call: TRBD1 (6 bases). The ends were cut back, 2 bases at V and 3 bases at J, with 13 bases in the middle. Looked up from germline, CDR1 is MNHEY and CDR2 is SMNVEV (reference sequence). The CDR3 has 15 residues. The DNA for the CDR3 is TGTGCCAGCAGTTTAAGACAGGCAAAGGACACTGAAGCTTTCTTT. Its protein product is CASSLRQAKDTEAFF.

This clone was found a few times. J is TRBJ2-1 and V is TRBV4-3, with D possibly matching TRBD2 (5 bases). V was pared by 2 bases and J by 0 bases, with 5 bases between. The CDR3 runs to 14 residues. Looked up from germline, CDR1 is LGHNA and CDR2 is YSLEER. This CDR3 reads CASSQTSSYNEQFF. In DNA form, the CDR3 reads TGCGCCAGCAGCCAAACTAGCTCCTACAATGAGCAGTTCTTC.

This chain joins TRBV9 and TRBJ2-2, with D tentatively TRBD1 (5 bases). The CDR3 is 17 residues long. Germline V gene lookup returns CDR1 SGDLS and CDR2 YYNGEE. Trimming cost V 4 bases and J 0 bases, with 16 bases left between them. The CDR3 DNA reads as TGTGCCAGCAGCCCCGACAGCTACACCCCGAACACCGGGGAGCTGTTTTTT. Translated, it gives CASSPDSYTPNTGELFF. The whole variable domain, filled in from reference TRBV9 and TRBJ2-2, reads DSGVTQTPKHLITATGQRVTLRCSPRSGDLSVYWYQQSLDQGLQFLIQYYNGEERAKGNILERFSAQQFPDLHSELNLSSLELGDSALYFCASSPDSYTPNTGELFFGEGSRLTVL.

This rearrangement joins TRBV27 to TRBJ2-2, with 9 bases matching TRBD1. Germline CDR1 reads MNHEY; CDR2 reads SMNVEV (reference sequence). This CDR3 spans 14 amino acids. With 5 bases clipped from V and 8 bases from J, the junction kept 6 bases outside the gene matches. The CDR3 here is CASSLLQGAGELFF. Written as DNA, the CDR3 is TGTGCCAGCAGTCTTCTACAGGGGGCGGGGGAGCTGTTTTTT.

The chain combines TRBV4-1 with TRBJ2-4, with 8 nucleotides matching TRBD1. Per the germline V gene, CDR1 is MGHRA and CDR2 is YSYEKL. This CDR3 is 16 amino acids long. The junction had 6 bases not matched to a gene; V was cut back by 4 bases and J by 1 base. The CDR3 reads CASSPRQGRAKNIQYF. CDR3 nucleotide sequence: TGCGCCAGCAGCCCAAGACAGGGGAGGGCCAAAAACATTCAGTACTTC.

CDR3 sequence (DNA): TGCGCCAGCAGCCAGGCCGGGACAGGGGGCTGGCACGAGCAGTACTTC. Translated, it gives CASSQAGTGGWHEQYF. The chain uses TRBV4-1 and TRBJ2-7; 12 nucleotides line up with TRBD1. Germline CDR1 reads MGHRA; CDR2 reads YSYEKL. V dropped 3 bases and J dropped 5; count of bases not matched to a gene: 8. This CDR3 region has 16 residues.

The rearrangement joins TRBV6-1 to TRBJ2-7, with 10 bases identical to TRBD1. Germline V CDR1 and CDR2: MNHNS, SASEGT. The CDR3 spans 14 residues. V lost 3 bases, J lost 1 base, and 0 bases stayed unmatched. CDR3 residues: CASSEDRGSYEQYF. The CDR3 DNA reads as TGTGCCAGCAGTGAGGACAGGGGGTCCTACGAGCAGTACTTC.

V gene TRBV9 combines with J gene TRBJ2-7; D perhaps matches TRBD2 (5 bases). Germline-derived CDR1 and CDR2 are SGDLS and YYNGEE. Trimming cost V 1 base and J 6 bases, with 20 bases left between them. CDR3 length: 16 amino acids. The CDR3 bases are TGTGCCAGCAGCGTACCCGGGCGCCCCCCGGAGGTCGAGCAGTACTTC. Translated: CASSVPGRPPEVEQYF.

The chain recombines TRBV9 with TRBJ2-4, with a possible D match to TRBD1 (5 bases). V was shortened by 0 bases and J by 7 bases, with 14 bases between the two germline ends. From germline, CDR1 is SGDLS and CDR2 YYNGEE. This CDR3 comprises 15 residues. This chain's CDR3 is CASSVAGIPGNIQYF. The CDR3 region has the DNA TGTGCCAGCAGCGTAGCAGGGATCCCCGGTAACATTCAGTACTTC.

The chain couples TRBV11-1 to TRBJ1-1; no firm D call. CDR1 SGHAT and CDR2 FQDESV come from the germline V gene (reference sequence). The CDR3 consists of 14 residues. V dropped 0 bases and J dropped 0 bases, with 5 bases sitting between them. The CDR3 sequence: CASSLAPLNTEAFF. CDR3 sequence (DNA): TGTGCCAGCAGCTTAGCCCCGTTGAACACTGAAGCTTTCTTT.

The gene calls are TRBV5-8 and TRBJ2-7, with D unclear. The CDR3 is 18 residues long. V shed 2 bases and J shed 1 base, with 22 bases lying between them. Germline assignment: CDR1 SGHTS and CDR2 YDEGEE. The CDR3: CASSFIAIRTGFSYEQYF. The CDR3 DNA reads as TGTGCCAGCAGCTTTATAGCTATTCGAACGGGTTTTTCCTACGAGCAGTACTTC.

The chain uses TRBV9 and TRBJ1-1; D might be TRBD1 (5 bases). Germline-derived CDR1 and CDR2 are SGDLS and YYNGEE. CDR3 length: 14 amino acids. V was shortened by 0 bases and J by 7 bases, with 13 bases between the two germline ends. In nucleotides, the CDR3 is TGTGCCAGCAGCGTAGAGTTGTGGGGCGGTGAAGCTTTCTTT. It encodes CASSVELWGGEAFF.

The V and J genes are TRBV2 and TRBJ2-3; 10 bases line up with TRBD1. CDR3 length: 18 amino acids. V dropped 2 bases and J dropped 3; count of bases not matched to a gene: 11. Germline assignment: CDR1 SNHLY and CDR2 FYNNEI. CDR3 in amino acids: CASSEFWEDRGNTDTQYF. The CDR3 coding sequence is TGTGCCAGCAGTGAATTTTGGGAGGACAGGGGGAATACAGATACGCAGTATTTT.

This chain uses TRBV7-9 with TRBJ2-7, with 8 bases lining up with TRBD1. Per the germline V gene, CDR1 is SEHNR and CDR2 is FQNEAQ (reference sequence). V dropped 0 bases and J dropped 3; count of bases not matched to a gene: 4. The CDR3 is made up of 15 amino acids. CDR3 nucleotide sequence: TGTGCCAGCAGCTTAGCCCCGGGACAGGACTACGAGCAGTACTTC. It translates to CASSLAPGQDYEQYF.

The gene calls are TRBV5-1 and TRBJ2-7, with 10 bases lining up with TRBD1. This CDR3 region has 15 residues. Germline CDR1 reads SGHRS; CDR2 reads YFSETQ. The V and J ends lost 4 bases and 5 bases, in that order; junction bases with no gene match: 9. CDR3 in DNA: TGCGCCAGCAGCGGTCCGGGACAGGGGATCCACGAGCAGTACTTC. Its protein is CASSGPGQGIHEQYF.

The gene calls are TRBV28 and TRBJ2-7; D possibly corresponds to TRBD2 (6 bases). CDR1 and CDR2 from the germline V gene are MDHEN and SYDVKM. Trimming shortened V by 5 bases and J by 0 bases, and 17 bases separated the two germline ends. The CDR3 spans 16 residues. This CDR3 is CASSPLMSGDSYEQYF. CDR3 DNA: TGTGCCAGCAGTCCCCTGATGTCGGGGGACTCCTACGAGCAGTACTTC.

The rearrangement links TRBV27 to TRBJ2-1, with a possible D match to TRBD2 (6 bases). This CDR3 is built from 16 residues. Germline V gene lookup returns CDR1 MNHEY and CDR2 SMNVEV (reference sequence). Trimming removed 3 bases at V and 0 bases at J, with 12 bases between. The DNA for the CDR3 is TGTGCCAGCAGTTTGAGCGGGCCCAGCTCCTACAATGAGCAGTTCTTC. Translating it yields CASSLSGPSSYNEQFF.

The V and J genes are TRBV7-3 and TRBJ1-2; the match to TRBD1 covers 7 bases. V shed 5 bases, J shed 10 bases, and the junction held 16 bases outside the gene matches. The germline CDR1 and CDR2 sequences are SGHTA and FQGTGA. CDR3 size: 15 residues. The CDR3 here is CASSLGRQGQSDYTF. The DNA for the CDR3 is TGTGCCAGCAGCCTAGGGAGACAGGGTCAGAGTGACTACACCTTC.

V and J are TRBV10-3 and TRBJ2-5; 7 nucleotides align to TRBD1. Germline lookup yields CDR1 ENHRY and CDR2 SYGVKD. This CDR3 is 13 amino acids long. V was pared by 5 bases and J by 2 bases, with 2 bases of the junction left unmatched. CDR3 in amino acids: CAISPTGQETQYF. CDR3 DNA sequence: TGTGCCATCAGTCCGACAGGGCAAGAGACCCAGTACTTC.

The table lists this clone with a count of one. This sequence joins TRBV29-1 and TRBJ2-7; the D gene is possibly TRBD2 (6 bases). CDR1 is SQVTM and CDR2 is ANQGSEA in the germline V gene. Trimming left V 5 bases short and J 3 bases short, with 14 bases between. The CDR3 runs to 13 residues. The CDR3: CSVSPGRSYEQYF. The CDR3 bases are TGCAGCGTTTCCCCTGGGAGGAGCTACGAGCAGTACTTC.

This chain uses TRBV28 with TRBJ2-7, with D maybe TRBD1 (6 bases). The germline CDR1 and CDR2 sequences are MDHEN and SYDVKM. Deletions cut 6 bases from V and 3 bases from J, with 15 bases between. This CDR3 spans 14 amino acids. The DNA of the CDR3 is TGTGCCAGCAGCACCACAGGGCGAGACTACGAGCAGTACTTC. Encoded protein: CASSTTGRDYEQYF.

The chain uses TRBV10-3 and TRBJ2-1, with 14 bases lining up with TRBD2. CDR1 is ENHRY and CDR2 is SYGVKD in the germline V gene. The CDR3 has 16 amino acids. V gave up 4 bases and J gave up 7 bases; unmatched junction bases: 6. CDR3 in amino acids: CAISGGTSGSWNEQFF. The CDR3, as DNA: TGTGCCATCAGTGGTGGGACTAGCGGGAGTTGGAATGAGCAGTTCTTC.